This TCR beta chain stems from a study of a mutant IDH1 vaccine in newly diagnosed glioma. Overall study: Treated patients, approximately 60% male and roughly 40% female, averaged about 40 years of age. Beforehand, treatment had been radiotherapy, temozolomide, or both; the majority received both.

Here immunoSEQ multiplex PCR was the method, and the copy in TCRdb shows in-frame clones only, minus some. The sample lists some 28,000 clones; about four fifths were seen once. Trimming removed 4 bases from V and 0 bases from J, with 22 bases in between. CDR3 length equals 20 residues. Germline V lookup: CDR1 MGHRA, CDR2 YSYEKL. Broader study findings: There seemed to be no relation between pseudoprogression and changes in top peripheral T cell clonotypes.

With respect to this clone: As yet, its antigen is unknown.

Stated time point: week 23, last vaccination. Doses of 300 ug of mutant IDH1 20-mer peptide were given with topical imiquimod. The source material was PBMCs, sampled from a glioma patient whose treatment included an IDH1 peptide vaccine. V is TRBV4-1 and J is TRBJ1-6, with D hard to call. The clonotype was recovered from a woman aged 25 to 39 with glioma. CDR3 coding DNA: TGCGCCAGCAGCCCCTGGGCAATGGCCTCGGGGAGCTCCTATAATTCACCCCTCCACTTT. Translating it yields CASSPWAMASGSSYNSPLHF.